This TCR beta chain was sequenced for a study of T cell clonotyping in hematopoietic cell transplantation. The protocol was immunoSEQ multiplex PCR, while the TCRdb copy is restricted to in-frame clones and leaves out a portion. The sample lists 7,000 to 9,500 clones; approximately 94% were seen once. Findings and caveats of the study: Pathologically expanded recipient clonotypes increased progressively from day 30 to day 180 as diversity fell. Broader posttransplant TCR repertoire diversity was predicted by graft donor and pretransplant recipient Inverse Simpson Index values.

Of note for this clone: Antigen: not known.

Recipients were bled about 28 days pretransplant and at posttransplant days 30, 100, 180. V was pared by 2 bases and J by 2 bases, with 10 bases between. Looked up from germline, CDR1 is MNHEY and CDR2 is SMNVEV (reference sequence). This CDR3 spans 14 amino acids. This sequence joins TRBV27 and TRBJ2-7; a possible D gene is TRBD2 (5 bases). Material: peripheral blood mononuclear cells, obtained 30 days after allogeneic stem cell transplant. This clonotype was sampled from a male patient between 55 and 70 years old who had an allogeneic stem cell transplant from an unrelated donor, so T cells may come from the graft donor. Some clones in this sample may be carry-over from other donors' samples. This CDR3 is CASSLAGLTYEQYF. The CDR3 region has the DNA TGTGCCAGCAGTTTAGCGGGCCTAACCTACGAGCAGTACTTC.